Each of the 4 T cell receptor beta chains below was sequenced from the same sample in a study of cytomegalovirus exposure and HLA in healthy donors. PCR was performed using 60 Vbeta and 13 Jbeta primers. Profiling relied on immunoSEQ multiplex PCR, and the TCRdb table lists in-frame clones only, not all of them. The sample data list 200,000 to 250,000 clones. The source material was PBMCs. These receptors came from a girl aged 2-10 years in good health and CMV-seropositive.

The chain couples TRBV5-6 to TRBJ1-4; no clear D gene. The CDR3 is made up of 15 amino acids. CDR1 is SGHDT and CDR2 is YYEEEE in the germline V gene. Trimming took 2 bases from V and 7 from J, leaving 15 bases between them. Here the CDR3 DNA reads TGTGCCAGCAGCTTCGGTGGTGAGGGAGGTGAAAAACTGTTTTTT. Encoded protein: CASSFGGEGGEKLFF. The variable domain in full, completed from reference TRBV5-6 and TRBJ1-4, reads DAGVTQSPTHLIKTRGQQVTLRCSPKSGHDTVSWYQQALGQGPQFIFQYYEEEERQRGNFPDRFSGHQFPNYSSELNVNALLLGDSALYLCASSFGGEGGEKLFFGSGTQLSVL.

To note about this clone: The same CDR3 arises from other DNA sequences in this sample as well. This chain joins TRBV11-2 and TRBJ2-5, with 14 bases that match TRBD2. V gave up 5 bases and J gave up 4 bases; unmatched junction bases: 6. The germline V gene has CDR1 SGHAT and CDR2 FQNNGV. This CDR3 comprises 16 residues. CDR3: CASSPGLAGATETQYF. The DNA for the CDR3 is TGTGCCAGCAGCCCGGGACTAGCGGGGGCCACAGAGACCCAGTACTTC.

The rearrangement joins TRBV9 to TRBJ2-1; 7 bases are a match to TRBD2. Trimming removed 3 bases from V and 6 bases from J; junction bases left unmatched: 6. CDR3 length equals 14 residues. From germline, CDR1 is SGDLS and CDR2 YYNGEE. CDR3 residues: CASSASGPINEQFF. The CDR3 DNA reads as TGTGCCAGCAGCGCTAGCGGACCCATCAATGAGCAGTTCTTC.

To note about this clone: The same CDR3 arises from other DNA sequences in this sample as well. V usage is TRBV18 and J usage is TRBJ1-5; TRBD1 matches at 9 bases. The germline V gene encodes CDR1 KGHSH and CDR2 LQKENI. The trim removed 3 bases at V and 7 bases at J, leaving 7 bases unmatched. The CDR3 consists of 15 residues. Here the CDR3 reads CASSPGTGFGQPQHF. CDR3 nucleotides: TGTGCCAGCTCACCGGGGACAGGGTTCGGGCAGCCCCAGCATTTT.